This T cell receptor beta chain was sequenced in a study of glioma-infiltrating T cells. Study results and caveats: Above-expected tissue-blood divergence occurred in all gliomas, most in low-grade ones. Very few CDR3 sequences were shared between tissue and blood.

From germline, CDR1 is LNHDA and CDR2 SQIVND (reference sequence). This CDR3 region has 11 residues. The iRepertoire nested amplicon-rescue multiplex PCR amplified TCR alpha and beta CDR3s from RNA. Input was 100-400 ng of tissue mRNA or PBMC total RNA. TCRdb recomputed calls from the multiplex PCR reads with MiXCR, one row per CDR3 protein. The top ten clones hold more than 6.5% of a sample with tens of thousands of distinct CDR3 sequences, under 30% of them seen once. Comment on this clonotype: Its cognate antigen is unknown. This may stem from a read error, because a much larger clone lies one nucleotide away.

The receptor comes from a human donor with low-grade glioma or glioblastoma, undergoing nonglioma brain surgery, or in good health (not recorded which). Sequencing used glioma tissue, nonneoplastic brain tissue, or PBMCs (not recorded which). V is TRBV19 and J is TRBJ1-2; D is unresolved. The CDR3 protein is CASIIGPFAFF. The DNA of the CDR3 is TGTGCCAGTATTATCGGGCCTTTCGCCTTCTTC.